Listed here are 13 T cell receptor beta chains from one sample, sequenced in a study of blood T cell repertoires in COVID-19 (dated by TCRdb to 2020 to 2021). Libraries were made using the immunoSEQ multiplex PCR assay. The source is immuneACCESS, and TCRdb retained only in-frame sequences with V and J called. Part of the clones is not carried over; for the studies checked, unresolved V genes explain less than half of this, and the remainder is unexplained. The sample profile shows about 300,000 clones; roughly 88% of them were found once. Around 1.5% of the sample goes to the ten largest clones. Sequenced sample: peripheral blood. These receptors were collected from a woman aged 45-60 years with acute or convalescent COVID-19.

The CDR3 reads CASSLESSARPGSGANVLTF. The CDR3 nucleotides are TGTGCCAGCAGTTTAGAAAGTTCGGCCAGGCCAGGCTCTGGGGCCAACGTCCTGACTTTC. The rearrangement links TRBV27 to TRBJ2-6; no firm D call. V lost 2 bases to trimming and J lost 0 bases, with 20 bases between them. The CDR3 runs to 20 residues. From germline, CDR1 is MNHEY and CDR2 SMNVEV (reference sequence).

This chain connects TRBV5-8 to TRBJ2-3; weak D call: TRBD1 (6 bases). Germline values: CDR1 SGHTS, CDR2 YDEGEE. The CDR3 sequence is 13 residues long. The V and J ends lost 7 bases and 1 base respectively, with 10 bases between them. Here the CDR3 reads CASRDTGTDTQYF. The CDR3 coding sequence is TGTGCCAGCCGGGACACTGGCACAGATACGCAGTATTTT.

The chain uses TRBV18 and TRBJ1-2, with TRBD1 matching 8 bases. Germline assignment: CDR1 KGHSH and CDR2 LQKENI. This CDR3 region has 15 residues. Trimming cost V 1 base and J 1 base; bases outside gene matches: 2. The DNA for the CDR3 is TGTGCCAGCTCACCACGGACAGGGATTAACTATGGCTACACCTTC. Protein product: CASSPRTGINYGYTF.

CDR3 in amino acids: CASSPEDSAGNTIYF. The CDR3 DNA sequence: TGTGCCAGCTCACCTGAGGACAGCGCTGGAAACACCATATATTTT. This rearrangement joins TRBV18 to TRBJ1-3; D is perhaps TRBD1 (6 bases). The germline gives CDR1 KGHSH, CDR2 LQKENI. Trimming cost V 3 bases and J 2 bases, with 11 bases left between them. The CDR3 runs to 15 residues.

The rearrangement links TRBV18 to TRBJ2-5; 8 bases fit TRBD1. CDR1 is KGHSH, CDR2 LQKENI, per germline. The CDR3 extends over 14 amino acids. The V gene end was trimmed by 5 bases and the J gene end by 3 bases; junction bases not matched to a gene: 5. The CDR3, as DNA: TGTGCCAGCTCAGCGACAGGGGAAGAAGAGACCCAGTACTTC. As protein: CASSATGEEETQYF.

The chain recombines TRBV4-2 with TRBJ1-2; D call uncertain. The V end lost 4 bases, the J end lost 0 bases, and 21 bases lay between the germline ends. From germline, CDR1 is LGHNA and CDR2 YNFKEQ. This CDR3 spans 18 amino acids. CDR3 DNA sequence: TGTGCCAGCAGCCTCAGTGAAAGGCGGGGAAACACTAACTATGGCTACACCTTC. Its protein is CASSLSERRGNTNYGYTF.

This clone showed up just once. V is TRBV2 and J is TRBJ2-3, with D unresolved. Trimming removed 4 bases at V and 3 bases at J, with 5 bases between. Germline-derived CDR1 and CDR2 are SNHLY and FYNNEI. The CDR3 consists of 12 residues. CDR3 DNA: TGTGCCAGCAGTGCACTAACAGATACGCAGTATTTT. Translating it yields CASSALTDTQYF. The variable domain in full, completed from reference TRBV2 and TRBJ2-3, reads EPEVTQTPSHQVTQMGQEVILRCVPISNHLYFYWYRQILGQKVEFLVSFYNNEISEKSEIFDDQFSVERPDGSNFTLKIRSTKLEDSAMYFCASSALTDTQYFGPGTRLTVL.

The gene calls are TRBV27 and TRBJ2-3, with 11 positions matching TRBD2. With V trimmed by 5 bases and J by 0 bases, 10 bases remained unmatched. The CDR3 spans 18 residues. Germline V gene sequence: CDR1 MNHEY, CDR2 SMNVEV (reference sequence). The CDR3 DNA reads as TGTGCCAGCAGTACACTAGCGGGAGACTTAACGAGCACAGATACGCAGTATTTT. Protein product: CASSTLAGDLTSTDTQYF.

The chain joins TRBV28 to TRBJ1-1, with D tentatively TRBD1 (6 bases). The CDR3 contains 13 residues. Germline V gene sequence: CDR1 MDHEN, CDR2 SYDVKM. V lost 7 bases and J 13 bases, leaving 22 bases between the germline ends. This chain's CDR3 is CASTDGGRGIGFF. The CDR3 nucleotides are TGTGCCAGCACCGACGGGGGGCGCGGAATAGGTTTCTTT.

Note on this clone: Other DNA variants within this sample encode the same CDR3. The CDR3 region has the DNA TGTGCCAGCAGTTACTCGAGCGGGAGTGGGACCGGGGAGCTGTTTTTT. Its translation is CASSYSSGSGTGELFF. The chain carries TRBV6-5 and TRBJ2-2; 8 nucleotides agree with TRBD2. Germline CDR1 MNHEY, CDR2 SVGAGI. The CDR3 contains 16 residues. Germline trimming cut 0 bases from V and 5 bases from J; bases unmatched to any gene: 5.

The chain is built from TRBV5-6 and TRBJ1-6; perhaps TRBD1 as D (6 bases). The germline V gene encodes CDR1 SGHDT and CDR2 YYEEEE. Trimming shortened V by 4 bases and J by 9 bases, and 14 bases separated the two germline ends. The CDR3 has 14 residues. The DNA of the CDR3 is TGTGCCAGCAGCGCGGTACAGGGCAGTTCACCCCTCCACTTT. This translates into CASSAVQGSSPLHF.

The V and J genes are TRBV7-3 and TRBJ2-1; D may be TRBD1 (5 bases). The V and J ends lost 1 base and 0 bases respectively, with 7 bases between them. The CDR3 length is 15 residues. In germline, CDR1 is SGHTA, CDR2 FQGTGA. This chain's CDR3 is CASSLSRASYNEQFF. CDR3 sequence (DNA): TGTGCCAGCAGCTTAAGCAGGGCCTCCTACAATGAGCAGTTCTTC. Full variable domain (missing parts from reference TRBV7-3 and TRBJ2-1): GAGVSQTPSNKVTEKGKYVELRCDPISGHTALYWYRQSLGQGPEFLIYFQGTGAADDSGLPNDRFFAVRPEGSVSTLKIQRTERGDSAVYLCASSLSRASYNEQFFGPGTRLTVL.

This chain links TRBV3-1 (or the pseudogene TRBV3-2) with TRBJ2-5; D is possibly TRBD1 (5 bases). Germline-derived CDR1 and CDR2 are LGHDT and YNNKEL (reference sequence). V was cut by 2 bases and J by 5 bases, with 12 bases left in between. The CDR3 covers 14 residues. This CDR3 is CASSQQGMVETQYF. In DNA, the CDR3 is TGTGCCAGCAGCCAACAGGGTATGGTGGAGACCCAGTACTTC.